These 8 T cell receptor beta chains came from one sample sequenced in a study of cytomegalovirus exposure and HLA in healthy donors. Sequenced by immunoSEQ multiplex PCR; TCRdb stores in-frame clones only, minus some. The sample consists of hundreds of thousands of clones, about nine tenths of them appearing once. What was sequenced was PBMCs. The receptor set was obtained from a woman in her late teens or twenties in good health and CMV-seropositive.

The chain employs TRBV6-1 and TRBJ2-7, with 11 nucleotides matching TRBD2. Unmatched junction bases numbered 3, after V lost 5 bases and J lost 0 bases. CDR1 is MNHNS, CDR2 SASEGT, per germline. The CDR3 has 15 amino acids. The CDR3 loop reads CASSTGTSGSYEQYF. CDR3 DNA sequence: TGTGCCAGCAGTACCGGGACTAGCGGCTCCTACGAGCAGTACTTC.

The J gene is TRBJ1-1, the V gene TRBV28; 7 positions match TRBD1. The CDR3 length is 15 residues. CDR1 is MDHEN, CDR2 SYDVKM, per germline. V gave up 3 bases and J gave up 5 bases; unmatched junction bases: 9. CDR3 in DNA: TGTGCCAGCAGTTTTGGAGGGGGCTTTAGAACTGAAGCTTTCTTT. Protein product: CASSFGGGFRTEAFF.

The rearrangement uses TRBV9 and TRBJ2-7, with 10 bases identical to TRBD1. Germline V CDR1 and CDR2: SGDLS, YYNGEE. The CDR3 loop spans 15 amino acids. Trimming at V came to 0 bases and at J to 6 bases, leaving 6 bases not matched to a gene. CDR3 sequence: CASSVGGTGAAEQYF. The CDR3, as DNA: TGTGCCAGCAGCGTAGGGGGGACAGGGGCGGCCGAGCAGTACTTC.

The V gene is TRBV2, the J gene TRBJ2-7; maybe TRBD1 (6 bases). This CDR3 is 15 amino acids long. V was pared by 5 bases and J by 1 base, with 15 bases between. Germline CDR1 and CDR2: SNHLY and FYNNEI. The CDR3 DNA sequence: TGTGCCAGCAGTCGGTCTCAGGGGAAATCCTACGAGCAGTACTTC. Its protein is CASSRSQGKSYEQYF.

This chain joins TRBV23-1 and TRBJ2-7, with D uncertain. TRBV23-1 is sorted into the ORF group, with uncertain function. Trimming pared 5 bases from V and 0 bases from J, leaving 20 bases between. This CDR3 is built from 17 residues. The CDR3 DNA reads TGCGCCAGCAGTTTTACCCATACATCTTTTTCCTCCTACGAGCAGTACTTC. This encodes CASSFTHTSFSSYEQYF.

The chain links TRBV7-9 to TRBJ2-1; 9 nucleotides agree with TRBD1. The CDR3 loop spans 15 amino acids. Germline CDR1 reads SEHNR; CDR2 reads FQNEAQ (reference sequence). Trimming cost V 4 bases and J 1 base; bases outside gene matches: 2. The CDR3: CASSSGQGSYNEQFF. Here the CDR3 DNA reads TGTGCCAGCAGCTCAGGACAGGGGTCCTACAATGAGCAGTTCTTC.

The chain joins TRBV9 to TRBJ1-3; unclear D gene. The germline V gene encodes CDR1 SGDLS and CDR2 YYNGEE. Deletions cut 4 bases from V and 3 bases from J, with 8 bases between. The length of the CDR3 is 13 residues. The CDR3 DNA follows: TGTGCCAGCAGCTGGGAGGGTGGAAACACCATATATTTT. Translating gives CASSWEGGNTIYF. Using reference TRBV9 and TRBJ1-3 for the parts outside the CDR3, the full variable domain is DSGVTQTPKHLITATGQRVTLRCSPRSGDLSVYWYQQSLDQGLQFLIQYYNGEERAKGNILERFSAQQFPDLHSELNLSSLELGDSALYFCASSWEGGNTIYFGEGSWLTVV.

CDR3 residues: CASSLSLAGDEADTQYF. In DNA, the CDR3 is TGTGCCAGCAGCTTGTCGCTAGCGGGAGATGAGGCAGATACGCAGTATTTT. The chain joins TRBV5-4 to TRBJ2-3, with 10 bases aligning to TRBD2. The CDR3 runs to 17 residues. The V segment lost 1 base and the J segment 4 bases; nucleotides outside the gene matches: 9. From germline, CDR1 is SGHNT and CDR2 YYREEE (reference sequence).